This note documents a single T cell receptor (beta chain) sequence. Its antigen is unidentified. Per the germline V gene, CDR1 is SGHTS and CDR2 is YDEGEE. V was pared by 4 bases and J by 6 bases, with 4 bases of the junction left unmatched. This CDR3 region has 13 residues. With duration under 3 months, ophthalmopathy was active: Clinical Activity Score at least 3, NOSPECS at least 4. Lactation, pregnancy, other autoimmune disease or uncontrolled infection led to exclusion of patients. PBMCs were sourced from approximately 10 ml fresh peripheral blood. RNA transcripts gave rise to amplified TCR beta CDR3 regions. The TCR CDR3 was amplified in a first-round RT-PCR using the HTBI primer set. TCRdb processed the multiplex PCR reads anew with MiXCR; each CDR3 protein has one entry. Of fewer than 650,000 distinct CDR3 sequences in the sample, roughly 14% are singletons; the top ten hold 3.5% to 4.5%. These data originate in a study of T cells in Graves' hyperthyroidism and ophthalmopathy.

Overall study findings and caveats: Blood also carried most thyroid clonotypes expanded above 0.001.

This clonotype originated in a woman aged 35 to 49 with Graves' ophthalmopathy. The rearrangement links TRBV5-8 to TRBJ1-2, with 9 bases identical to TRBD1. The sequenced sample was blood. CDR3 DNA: TGTGCCAGCAGCCCGGGGACAGGGCATGGCTACACCTTC. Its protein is CASSPGTGHGYTF.